The 20 T cell receptor beta chains in this list originate from one sample, sequenced in a study of tumor-infiltrating lymphocytes in primary liver carcinoma. The authors made TCR beta cDNA from approximately 500 ng total RNA with a constant-region primer. Amplification in three nested multiplex PCR rounds with slightly modified ARM-PCR gave rise to TCR beta libraries. TRBV1-TRBV30 forward primers paired with a C-beta reverse primer drove the first two PCR rounds, roughly 10 cycles each. TCRdb analysed the multiplex PCR reads with MiXCR anew, one entry per CDR3 protein. The repertoire consists of about 130,000 distinct CDR3 sequences, with 60% to 75% occurring once and the leading ten covering roughly 7.9%. The roughly 17-31 mg bulk tissue piece was not sorted before simultaneous RNA and DNA extraction. The sequenced sample was liver tumor tissue from sampling region 3. Subset in this sample: tumor region T3, left-lateral pole. Source of these receptors: a woman in her sixties with primary liver carcinoma and hepatitis B virus infection.

At least ten counts were recorded for this clonotype. The J gene is TRBJ2-3, the V gene TRBV4-1, with 7 bases identical to TRBD1. J was trimmed by 6 bases and V by 3 bases; bases with no gene match: 6. This CDR3 comprises 14 residues. CDR1 and CDR2 (germline): MGHRA, YSYEKL. CDR3 protein: CASSQKKGADTQYF. The CDR3 DNA is TGCGCCAGCAGCCAGAAGAAGGGGGCGGATACGCAGTATTTT.

This clonotype appeared a few times. A much larger clonotype is one base distant, so this may be a read error. The chain employs TRBV12-3 or TRBV12-4 and TRBJ1-2, with TRBD1 identical over 7 bases. This CDR3 spans 12 amino acids. The ends lost 5 bases at V and 8 bases at J; junction bases unmatched: 5. DNA of the CDR3: TGTGCCAGCAGTCTGACAGGGAGAGGCTACACCTTC. This sequence encodes CASSLTGRGYTF.

J is TRBJ2-7 and V is TRBV28; 14 nucleotides match TRBD2. V shed 6 bases and J 1 base; nucleotides not matched to a gene: 8. Per germline, CDR1 MDHEN and CDR2 SYDVKM. This CDR3 has 17 amino acids. The CDR3 DNA reads as TGTGCCAGCAGACCGGGACTAGCGGGAGTGGGGTCCTACGAGCAGTACTTC. Translating gives CASRPGLAGVGSYEQYF.

On this clonotype: The CDR3 ends on some other residue instead of the conserved phenylalanine or tryptophan, so this is likely a read error. V and J are TRBV12-3 or TRBV12-4 and TRBJ2-3; no firm D call. The CDR3 is 13 residues long. The CDR3 region has the DNA TGTGCCAGCAGTTCGAGTGGCCCAGATATGCAGTATTTG. Translation: CASSSSGPDMQYL.

This clonotype was recorded once. This may be a read error: a much more frequent sequence differs by one nucleotide. This chain connects TRBV20-1 to TRBJ1-5; perhaps TRBD1 as D (5 bases). This CDR3 contains 15 residues. Trimming stripped 4 bases from V and 11 bases from J, with 24 bases between. Germline V lookup: CDR1 DFQATT, CDR2 SNEGSKA (reference sequence). The CDR3 DNA reads as TGCAGTGCTAATACAGGCTTTGGGGGACGGCAGTCCCAGCATTTT. This translates into CSANTGFGGRQSQHF.

Of note for this clonotype: An end of the junction differs from the germline gene, which may be a read error. The chain has TRBV7-3 and TRBJ2-2; D may be TRBD2 (5 bases). The CDR3 is made up of 13 amino acids. Germline V gene data show CDR1 as SGHTA and CDR2 as FQGTGA. The chain's CDR3 is CASSPTKGGELLF. In DNA, the CDR3 is TGTGCCAGCAGCCCTACCAAGGGTGGGGAGCTGCTTTTT.

With regard to this clonotype: The conserved phenylalanine or tryptophan normally closing the CDR3 is absent here, so this likely arose from a read error. V and J are TRBV6-1 and TRBJ1-2; D not resolved. Germline CDR1 and CDR2: MNHNS and SASEGT. The CDR3 spans 16 residues. In DNA, the CDR3 is TGTGCCAGCAGTGGTGACCCTCGGCGGGCTAACTATGGTTACACCGTC. This translates into CASSGDPRRANYGYTV.

Note on this clonotype: Because it lacks the conserved phenylalanine or tryptophan at the end, this CDR3 is likely a read error. The chain employs TRBV11-2 and TRBJ2-5; D call uncertain. Germline CDR1 and CDR2: SGHAT and FQNNGV. The CDR3 has 11 amino acids. The CDR3, as DNA: TGTGCCAACAGCTTAAGTGAGACCCAGTACTCC. This encodes CANSLSETQYS.

The chain combines TRBV10-3 with TRBJ2-5; D uncertain. The CDR3 runs 12 residues. Germline V gene data show CDR1 as ENHRY and CDR2 as SYGVKD. The V end lost 5 bases, the J end lost 1 base, and 5 bases lay between the germline ends. CDR3 amino acids: CAISQTQETQYF. In DNA, the CDR3 is TGTGCCATCAGTCAGACCCAAGAGACCCAGTACTTC.

About this clonotype: This may be a read error: a much more frequent sequence differs by one nucleotide. The CDR3 loop reads CSAGRGLAGHYNEQFF. The DNA of the CDR3 is TGCAGCGCCGGACGGGGACTAGCGGGGCACTACAATGAGCAGTTCTTC. This sequence joins TRBV29-1 and TRBJ2-1; 13 bases line up with TRBD2. Germline V gene lookup returns CDR1 SQVTM and CDR2 ANQGSEA. The CDR3 runs to 16 residues. V lost 7 bases and J lost 3; bases outside the gene matches: 9.

This clonotype was seen many times. This sequence joins TRBV6-1 and TRBJ2-1; 16 bases align to TRBD2. The CDR3 sequence is 16 residues long. Germline loops: CDR1 MNHNS, CDR2 SASEGT. The ends lost 7 bases at V and 9 bases at J; junction bases unmatched: 9. The CDR3 DNA is TGTGCCAGCATATCGGGACTAGCGGGAGGGAAAGGTGAGCAGTTCTTC. This gives the protein CASISGLAGGKGEQFF.

This clonotype was observed once. A read error may be the cause here, since a much bigger clone is one base away. The rearrangement links TRBV12-3 or TRBV12-4 to TRBJ1-1; D ambiguous. This CDR3 has 12 amino acids. This CDR3 is CASKQSNTEASF. In DNA, the CDR3 is TGTGCCAGCAAACAATCTAACACTGAAGCTTCCTTT.

This clonotype was observed a single time. Sequence at one end of the junction differs from germline and may be a read error. This chain joins TRBV6-1 and TRBJ2-7, with TRBD1 as a possible D gene (6 bases). CDR1 and CDR2 from the germline V gene are MNHNS and SASEGT. The CDR3 is 11 amino acids. CDR3 in DNA: TGTGCCAACAGTTACAGGGACGGGCAGTACTTC. As protein: CANSYRDGQYF.

This clonotype showed up many times. V and J are TRBV5-4 and TRBJ2-5; D is tentatively TRBD1 or TRBD2 (5 bases each). V was clipped by 0 bases and J by 2 bases, with 11 bases between them. Germline lookup yields CDR1 SGHNT and CDR2 YYREEE (reference sequence). This CDR3 is built from 15 residues. In nucleotides, the CDR3 is TGTGCCAGCAGCTTGGTGGGGGTTCGACAAGAGACCCAGTACTTC. Amino acid sequence: CASSLVGVRQETQYF.

Regarding this clonotype: A read error may produce the germline difference seen at one junction end. This chain uses TRBV7-9 with TRBJ2-1; perhaps TRBD2 as D (5 bases). Germline V lookup: CDR1 SEHNR, CDR2 FQNEAQ (reference sequence). The CDR3 has 15 residues. CDR3 bases: TGTGCCAGCAACTTAGGTTCCCCCCGGGGTAATGAGCGGTTCTTC. Protein sequence: CASNLGSPRGNERFF.

The chain has TRBV6-5 and TRBJ2-1; TRBD2 might be the D (5 bases). CDR1 and CDR2 (germline): MNHEY, SVGAGI. The CDR3 runs to 16 residues. Trimming stripped 2 bases from V and 4 bases from J, with 15 bases between. CDR3 sequence reads: CASSYPTNGVYNEQFF. DNA of the CDR3: TGTGCCAGCAGTTACCCGACTAACGGCGTGTACAATGAGCAGTTCTTC.

A remark on this clonotype: The germline gene is not matched at one end of the junction; a read error may be the cause. CDR3 in amino acids: CASIFLGTDTQYF. CDR3 coding DNA: TGTGCTAGCATCTTCCTCGGGACAGATACGCAGTATTTT. The V gene is TRBV11-2, the J gene TRBJ2-3, with D uncertain. This CDR3 spans 13 amino acids. Germline CDR1 is SGHAT and CDR2 is FQNNGV.

About this clonotype itself: The final CDR3 position lacks the conserved phenylalanine or tryptophan, pointing to a likely read error. The J gene is TRBJ2-6, the V gene TRBV7-3; D unclear. The CDR3 is 18 amino acids. Germline loops: CDR1 SGHTA, CDR2 FQGTGA. This CDR3 reads CASSLSGRNRPGTNVLTL. The CDR3 DNA follows: TGTGCCAGCAGCTTAAGTGGCAGAAACCGACCTGGGACCAACGTCCTGACTCTC.

As concerns this clonotype: This may arise from a read error, as a much more abundant clone is one base away. The chain uses TRBV12-3 or TRBV12-4 and TRBJ2-1; no clear D gene. V lost 5 bases, J lost 4 bases, and 9 bases lay in between. CDR3 length: 13 amino acids. CDR3 in amino acids: CASSTGRYNEQFF. CDR3 DNA sequence: TGTGCCAGCAGTACCGGACGGTACAATGAGCAGTTCTTC.

Turning to this clonotype: The junction departs from germline at one end; a sequencing error may be responsible. This sequence joins TRBV11-3 and TRBJ1-1; D is unresolved. This CDR3 contains 13 residues. The V gene's germline CDR1 is SGHNT and CDR2 YENEEA. As DNA, the CDR3 is TGTGGCAGCAGCCGTTCACCGGCCACCGAAGCTTCCTTT. As protein: CGSSRSPATEASF. The variable domain in full, with the rest retrieved from reference TRBV11-3 and TRBJ1-1, is EAGVVQSPRYKIIEKKQPVAFWCNPISGHNTLYWYLQNLGQGPELLIRYENEEAVDDSQLPKDRFSAERLKGVDSTLKIQPAELGDSAVYLCGSSRSPATEASFGQGTRLTVV.